Listed below are T cell receptor beta chains from one sample, sequenced in a study of Ad26.COV2.S vaccination and SARS-CoV-2 variants. Produced via immunoSEQ multiplex PCR; TCRdb's table is partial and in-frame only. This sample has about 350,000 clones, with about 85% found just once. Sequenced material: peripheral blood, taken in a trial of Ad26.COV2.S vaccine versus placebo. The origin of the receptors is a person aged 18 to 65 who received the Ad26.COV2.S COVID-19 vaccine or a placebo. Both conserved end residues are part of each CDR3. Each record gives: J gene, V gene, clone size, D gene, CDR3 DNA, CDR3 protein. The D gene is left open where the match is weak. Only part of the rows carry a size: once, few, many, or a class if the clone is expanded.

TRBJ1-5 | TRBV5-6 | - | - | TGTGCCAGCAGCTTGGGACAGTACCGCAATCAGCCCCAGCATTTT | CASSLGQYRNQPQHF
TRBJ1-5 | TRBV2 | - | TRBD1 | TGTGCCAGCAGAAAAGGACAGGGACCTAGCAATCAGCCCCAGCATTTT | CASRKGQGPSNQPQHF
TRBJ1-2 | TRBV19 | - | - | TGTGCCAGTAGTATTTCTAACTATGGCTACACCTTC | CASSISNYGYTF
TRBJ2-7 | TRBV7-2 | - | TRBD2 | TGTGCCAGCAGTCCCCCGGCTAGCGGACCAACCTACGAGCAGTACTTC | CASSPPASGPTYEQYF
TRBJ1-5 | TRBV4-1 | few | - | TGCGCCAGCAGCCAGGTTGGAGTGCGCAATCAGCCCCAGCATTTT | CASSQVGVRNQPQHF
TRBJ2-1 | TRBV6-5 | - | - | TGTGCCAGCAGTTTAGCGAGTGAGCAGTTCTTC | CASSLASEQFF
TRBJ2-7 | TRBV5-1 | - | TRBD2 | TGCGCCAGCAGCCCGGGAGGGGGAGAGCAGTACTTC | CASSPGGGEQYF
TRBJ2-7 | TRBV5-4 | - | TRBD1 | TGTGCCAGCAGCTTGTGGACAGGGGAGGTATACGAGCAGTACTTC | CASSLWTGEVYEQYF
TRBJ2-3 | TRBV5-6 | - | TRBD1 | TGTGCCAGCAGCCCCGACAGGGGGAACACAGATACGCAGTATTTT | CASSPDRGNTDTQYF
TRBJ2-7 | TRBV24-1 | - | - | TGTGCCACCAGTGATGGGGACACATACGAGCAGTACTTC | CATSDGDTYEQYF
TRBJ2-5 | TRBV9 | - | TRBD1 | TGTGCCAGCAGCGTCCGACAGGGACGGACAGAGACCCAGTACTTC | CASSVRQGRTETQYF
TRBJ2-2 | TRBV10-3 | - | - | TGTGCCATCAGTGAGCCCCGGGGGTTGAACACCGGGGAGCTGTTTTTT | CAISEPRGLNTGELFF
TRBJ1-1 | TRBV5-1 | - | TRBD1 | TGCGCCAGCAGCAAGACGGACAGGGTAAAAACTGAAGCTTTCTTT | CASSKTDRVKTEAFF
TRBJ2-5 | TRBV2 | - | - | TGTGCCAGCAGTGAGGCCCAAGAGACCCAGTACTTC | CASSEAQETQYF
TRBJ2-5 | TRBV5-1 | - | TRBD1 | TGCGCCAGCAGCCGGACAGGGGGGGAGACCCAGTACTTC | CASSRTGGETQYF
TRBJ2-7 | TRBV4-1 | - | TRBD1 | TGCGCCAGCAGCCCTACTCCGGACAGGGGGGCCTACGAGCAGTACTTC | CASSPTPDRGAYEQYF
TRBJ2-6 | TRBV2 | once | - | TGTGCCAGCCAGGGAGCTGGGGCCAACGTCCTGACTTTC | CASQGAGANVLTF
TRBJ2-1 | TRBV7-2 | - | TRBD2 | TGTGCCAGCAGCTTCCCATTAGCGGGGGGCTCCTACAATGAGCAGTTCTTC | CASSFPLAGGSYNEQFF
TRBJ1-2 | TRBV7-2 | - | - | TGTGCCAGCAGCTTAATCGACGGCTACACCTTC | CASSLIDGYTF
TRBJ2-7 | TRBV10-1 | - | TRBD2 | TGCGCCAGCAGGGGAGTTACTAGCGGGGTTACCTACGAGCAGTACTTC | CASRGVTSGVTYEQYF
TRBJ1-2 | TRBV28 | - | - | TGTGCCAGCTCCCGGGAAGCGAACCGGGGCTATGGCTACACCTTC | CASSREANRGYGYTF
TRBJ1-1 | TRBV6-5 | - | TRBD1 | TGTGCCAGCAGTTACGGGGACAGCCATGAAGCTTTCTTT | CASSYGDSHEAFF
TRBJ1-3 | TRBV11-2 | few | TRBD1 | TGTGCCAGCAGCTCCCAGGGGGCTGGAAACACCATATATTTT | CASSSQGAGNTIYF
TRBJ1-2 | TRBV7-9 | - | TRBD1 | TGTGCCAGCAGCCGAATTCCGGGACAGGAAATTTACAACTATGGCTACACCTTC | CASSRIPGQEIYNYGYTF
TRBJ2-5 | TRBV5-4 | - | TRBD2 | TGTGCCAGCAGCACACCAACTAGCGGGGGGGAAGAGACCCAGTACTTC | CASSTPTSGGEETQYF
TRBJ1-1 | TRBV28 | - | TRBD1 | TGTGCCAGCAATCGCTATGGAGGTGGGGACAGGATCCGGTCTGAAGCTTTCTTT | CASNRYGGGDRIRSEAFF
TRBJ2-1 | TRBV28 | few | - | TGTGCCAGCAGACCAGACTACAATGAGCAGTTCTTC | CASRPDYNEQFF
TRBJ1-4 | TRBV4-2 | - | - | TGTGCCAGCAGCCAACTAAAGGGGGTGAATGAAAAACTGTTTTTT | CASSQLKGVNEKLFF
TRBJ2-7 | TRBV7-2 | once | TRBD2 | TGTGCCAGCAGCCCCAGACTAGCGGGGAGGGCCGAGCAGTACTTC | CASSPRLAGRAEQYF
TRBJ2-6 | TRBV30 | once | - | TGTGCCTGGAGTTCCGCCGCTGGGGCCAACGTCCTGACTTTC | CAWSSAAGANVLTF
TRBJ1-4 | TRBV2 | - | - | TGTGCCAGCACCCGGGAACAGGCGGAGGATGCAACTAATGAAAAACTGTTTTTT | CASTREQAEDATNEKLFF